This T cell receptor beta chain originates from a study of identical twins. A remark on this clonotype: Its specificity is not known.

Each CDR3 protein gets one entry after TCRdb re-called the 5' RACE reads with MiXCR. Among approximately 1.8 million distinct CDR3 sequences listed, about 31% were seen once. Overall study results and limits: Fewer insertions were carried by abundant cord blood beta clonotypes, but none was seen in memory repertoires.

Per the germline V gene, CDR1 is MNHEY and CDR2 is SMNVEV (reference sequence). Trimming took off 1 base at V and 4 bases at J, with 14 bases between the two ends. The CDR3 consists of 15 residues. Sequencing was performed on cord blood. The J gene is TRBJ2-7, the V gene TRBV27, with TRBD1 as a possible D gene (5 bases). This sequence originates from a newborn girl in good health. CDR3 in amino acids: CASSLFWGSGYEQYF. In nucleotides, the CDR3 is TGTGCCAGCAGTTTATTTTGGGGCAGTGGATACGAGCAGTACTTC.